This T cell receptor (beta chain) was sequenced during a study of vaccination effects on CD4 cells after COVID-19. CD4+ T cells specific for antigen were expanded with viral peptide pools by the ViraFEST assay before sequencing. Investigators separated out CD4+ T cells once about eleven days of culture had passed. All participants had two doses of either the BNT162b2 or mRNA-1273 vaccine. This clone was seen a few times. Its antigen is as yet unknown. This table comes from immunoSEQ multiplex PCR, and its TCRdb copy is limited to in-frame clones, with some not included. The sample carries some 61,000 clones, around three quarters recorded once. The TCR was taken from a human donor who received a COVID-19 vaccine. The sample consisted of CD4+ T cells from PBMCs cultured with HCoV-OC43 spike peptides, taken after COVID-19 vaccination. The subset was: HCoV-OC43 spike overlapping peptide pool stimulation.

This CDR3 is CASSLALVSNQPQHF. CDR3 nucleotide sequence: TGTGCCAGCAGCTTAGCGCTAGTAAGCAATCAGCCCCAGCATTTT. The chain combines TRBV7-8 with TRBJ1-5; D remains ambiguous. CDR3 size: 15 residues. Looked up from germline, CDR1 is SGHVS and CDR2 is FQNEAQ. V dropped 0 bases and J dropped 1 base, with 7 bases sitting between them.